The 20 T cell receptor beta chains in this list originate from one sample, sequenced in a study of blood T cell repertoires in COVID-19. Only in-frame clones appear in the TCRdb table, and some are missing; sequencing was by immunoSEQ multiplex PCR. The repertoire holds about 160,000 clones, with less than 85% as singletons. The sample consisted of PBMCs or T cells enriched from blood (not recorded which). The receptor source for this set is a man aged 60-69 years who had recovered from COVID-19.

V usage is TRBV7-2 and J usage is TRBJ2-5; D is unclear. Trimming pared 0 bases from V and 10 bases from J, leaving 9 bases between. The CDR3 has 12 residues. Germline CDR1 reads SGHTA; CDR2 reads FQGNSA. The CDR3 DNA sequence: TGTGCCAGCAGCTTAGCCACACCGGGCCAGTACTTC. It translates to CASSLATPGQYF.

The chain combines TRBV29-1 with TRBJ2-6; the D is unclear. This CDR3 is 13 amino acids long. Per germline, CDR1 SQVTM and CDR2 ANQGSEA. V was cut by 4 bases and J by 1 base, with 5 bases left in between. CDR3 loop: CSVAISGANVLTF. The DNA of the CDR3 is TGCAGCGTTGCAATTTCTGGGGCCAACGTCCTGACTTTC.

J is TRBJ1-2 and V is TRBV7-2; possibly TRBD1 for D (6 bases). V was pared by 1 base and J by 2 bases, with 14 bases between. CDR1 is SGHTA and CDR2 is FQGNSA in the germline V gene. CDR3 length: 16 amino acids. CDR3 loop: CASSLDLWGLNYGYTF. The CDR3 coding sequence is TGTGCCAGCAGCTTAGACCTCTGGGGGCTGAACTATGGCTACACCTTC.

J is TRBJ2-2 and V is TRBV5-1; 9 bases line up with TRBD1. The ends lost 1 base at V and 4 bases at J; junction bases unmatched: 5. This CDR3 has 16 residues. Germline loops: CDR1 SGHRS, CDR2 YFSETQ. The CDR3 sequence: CASSLLGQGFTGELFF. DNA of the CDR3: TGCGCCAGCAGCTTGTTGGGACAGGGTTTCACCGGGGAGCTGTTTTTT.

The V call is TRBV5-8, the J call TRBJ2-1; D gene unclear. V lost 0 bases to trimming and J lost 2 bases, with 9 bases between them. CDR3 length: 15 amino acids. From germline, CDR1 is SGHTS and CDR2 YDEGEE. Here the CDR3 reads CASSLGRLTYNEQFF. For the CDR3, the DNA is TGTGCCAGCAGCTTGGGGCGGCTAACCTACAATGAGCAGTTCTTC.

The gene calls are TRBV30 and TRBJ1-2; the D gene is possibly TRBD1 (5 bases). In germline, CDR1 is GTSNPN, CDR2 SVGIG (reference sequence). Trimming stripped 4 bases from V and 5 bases from J, with 14 bases between. CDR3 size: 13 residues. The CDR3 DNA reads as TGTGCCTGGACTGTAGACAGTATTTATGGCTACACCTTC. It encodes CAWTVDSIYGYTF.

DNA for the CDR3: TGTGCCAGCAGTTCAATCCTAATCCTCGGGGTACGTAATCAGCCCCAGCATTTT. Protein: CASSSILILGVRNQPQHF. The V and J genes are TRBV28 and TRBJ1-5; D remains unclear. The CDR3 is 18 amino acids. V was trimmed by 4 bases and J by 4 bases, leaving 23 bases between them. Germline CDR1 reads MDHEN; CDR2 reads SYDVKM.

The chain carries TRBV5-4 and TRBJ1-1, with D possibly TRBD1 on 6 matching bases. V lost 1 base to trimming and J lost 4 bases, with 14 bases between them. CDR3 length: 15 residues. Germline CDR1 and CDR2: SGHNT and YYREEE (reference sequence). This CDR3 reads CASSLRIGGPTEAFF. CDR3 in DNA: TGTGCCAGCAGCTTGAGGATCGGGGGGCCCACTGAAGCTTTCTTT.

This clone has just a few counts. The chain links TRBV7-3 to TRBJ1-1, with D hard to call. Per germline, CDR1 SGHTA and CDR2 FQGTGA. V was trimmed by 5 bases and J by 4 bases, leaving 17 bases between them. The CDR3 totals 15 residues. CDR3 in amino acids: CASSPQSGFSTEAFF. The CDR3 bases are TGTGCCAGCAGCCCCCAATCGGGGTTTAGCACTGAAGCTTTCTTT. The full variable domain, with the rest looked up from reference TRBV7-3 and TRBJ1-1, is GAGVSQTPSNKVTEKGKYVELRCDPISGHTALYWYRQSLGQGPEFLIYFQGTGAADDSGLPNDRFFAVRPEGSVSTLKIQRTERGDSAVYLCASSPQSGFSTEAFFGQGTRLTVV.

V is TRBV7-8 and J is TRBJ1-5; D perhaps matches TRBD1 (5 bases). V was clipped by 5 bases and J by 5 bases, with 13 bases between them. CDR1 SGHVS and CDR2 FQNEAQ come from the germline V gene. The CDR3 is 14 residues long. CDR3 sequence reads: CASSLRDSDQPQHF. CDR3 nucleotide sequence: TGTGCCAGCAGCCTCCGGGACTCAGATCAGCCCCAGCATTTT.

This clone has a single count. V gene TRBV19 combines with J gene TRBJ1-2, with D unresolved. Looked up from germline, CDR1 is LNHDA and CDR2 is SQIVND (reference sequence). The CDR3 runs to 15 residues. Trimming took 4 bases from V and 4 from J, leaving 16 bases between them. As DNA, the CDR3 is TGTGCCAGTAGTACCTCGCGACCGGGTCTCTATGGCTACACCTTC. Its protein product is CASSTSRPGLYGYTF. Looking up the rest from reference TRBV19 and TRBJ1-2 gives the full variable domain: DGGITQSPKYLFRKEGQNVTLSCEQNLNHDAMYWYRQDPGQGLRLIYYSQIVNDFQKGDIAEGYSVSREKKESFPLTVTSAQKNPTAFYLCASSTSRPGLYGYTFGSGTRLTVV.

In this sample, this clone turned up once. This sequence joins TRBV29-1 and TRBJ2-7; 8 bases line up with TRBD2. V lost 7 bases to trimming and J lost 2 bases; unmatched junction nucleotides: 7. Germline CDR1 and CDR2: SQVTM and ANQGSEA. This CDR3 comprises 13 residues. As DNA, the CDR3 is TGCAGCGCCGGGGGGGGTGAAACCTACGAGCAGTACTTC. Translation: CSAGGGETYEQYF.

V and J are TRBV18 and TRBJ1-2, with D unresolved. The CDR3 covers 14 residues. V lost 2 bases and J 0 bases, leaving 7 bases between the germline ends. Germline-derived CDR1 and CDR2 are KGHSH and LQKENI. CDR3 coding DNA: TGTGCCAGCTCACCAGAAGGAGCTAACTATGGCTACACCTTC. Protein: CASSPEGANYGYTF.

This chain connects TRBV29-1 to TRBJ2-7, with 7 nucleotides matching TRBD1. The CDR3 length is 12 residues. Germline V gives CDR1 SQVTM, CDR2 ANQGSEA. Losses at the gene ends were 6 bases for V and 2 bases for J; bases not matched to a gene: 4. The CDR3 nucleotides are TGCAGCGTGTCCCAGGGGGCCTACGAGCAGTACTTC. Its protein product is CSVSQGAYEQYF.

The rearrangement joins TRBV6-4 to TRBJ2-5; 11 bases are shared with TRBD2. Germline V lookup: CDR1 MRHNA, CDR2 SNTAGT. Trimming cost V 1 base and J 0 bases; bases outside gene matches: 4. There are 17 residues in the CDR3. The CDR3 sequence: CASSDLLAGGHQETQYF. As DNA, the CDR3 is TGTGCCAGCAGTGACTTGCTAGCGGGAGGCCACCAAGAGACCCAGTACTTC.

This rearrangement joins TRBV28 to TRBJ1-2; no firm D call. The germline V and J ends were trimmed by 1 base and 4 bases, with 10 bases remaining between them. The CDR3 consists of 14 residues. The germline V gene encodes CDR1 MDHEN and CDR2 SYDVKM. The CDR3 spells CASSLFGVAYGYTF. CDR3 coding DNA: TGTGCCAGCAGTTTATTCGGGGTGGCCTATGGCTACACCTTC.

The V gene is TRBV7-9, the J gene TRBJ2-7; D is ambiguous. The CDR3 is 11 residues long. Trimming left V 5 bases short and J 5 bases short, with 7 bases between. CDR1 and CDR2 from the germline V gene are SEHNR and FQNEAQ (reference sequence). In DNA form, the CDR3 reads TGTGCCAGCAGCCTAGGCGACGAGCAGTACTTC. Its translation: CASSLGDEQYF.

This chain connects TRBV5-8 to TRBJ1-4; tentative D call: TRBD1 (6 bases). Between the trimmed V and J ends, which lost 2 bases and 2 bases, there was a span of 10 bases. The CDR3 has 15 amino acids. Germline CDR1 is SGHTS and CDR2 is YDEGEE. The CDR3 spells CASSFIRGTNEKLFF. CDR3 coding DNA: TGTGCCAGCAGCTTTATCAGGGGTACTAATGAAAAACTGTTTTTT.

The V gene is TRBV12-2, the J gene TRBJ1-1; the table names TRBD1, a call not compared with the DNA. TRBV12-2 is a pseudogene locus. The CDR3 has 16 residues. CDR3 loop: CASRSGARRVNTEAFF. The CDR3 region has the DNA TGTGCAAGTCGCTCTGGGGCCAGGCGAGTGAACACTGAAGCTTTCTTT.

This chain connects TRBV3-1 (or the pseudogene TRBV3-2) to TRBJ2-6; D perhaps matches TRBD2 (5 bases). Germline V CDR1 and CDR2: LGHDT, YNNKEL (reference sequence). Trimming stripped 1 base from V and 4 bases from J, with 11 bases between. CDR3 length: 16 amino acids. CDR3 in amino acids: CASSQAMGAGANVLTF. As DNA, the CDR3 is TGTGCCAGCAGCCAAGCCATGGGAGCGGGGGCCAACGTCCTGACTTTC.